The clone carrying this TCR beta chain was seen once. The data were taken from a study of OX40 agonist ivuxolimab in advanced cancers. The protocol was immunoSEQ multiplex PCR, while the TCRdb copy is restricted to in-frame clones and leaves out a portion. The sample lists fewer than 85,000 clones; 84% were seen once. V gave up 4 bases and J gave up 4 bases; unmatched junction bases: 11. Germline-derived CDR1 and CDR2 are MNHEY and SMNVEV (reference sequence). This CDR3 comprises 17 residues. The TCR was taken from an adult with an advanced solid tumor such as melanoma, head and neck, liver or kidney cancer. Sequenced here: CD4+ or CD8+ T cells sorted from blood, sampled in a trial of the OX40 agonist ivuxolimab. The chain is built from TRBV27 and TRBJ1-2; the match to TRBD1 covers 11 bases. The CDR3 sequence: CASSSRTGGLSVYGYTF. The CDR3, as DNA: TGTGCCAGCAGTTCTCGGACAGGGGGCCTCTCTGTCTATGGCTACACCTTC.